This T cell receptor (beta chain) was observed in a study of shared T cell receptors in the human thymus. Clones were sequenced by immunoSEQ multiplex PCR, and TCRdb holds only the in-frame ones, with some missing. The sample includes some 760,000 clones, approximately 85% of them seen just once. Germline assignment: CDR1 SGHTA and CDR2 FQGNSA. The length of the CDR3 is 15 residues. Deletions cut 3 bases from V and 2 bases from J, with 14 bases between. These data were also reused for a study on human thymus T cells. As that report states: Serving as donors were healthy Finnish infants, each of whom was having open corrective surgery for congenital heart defects. Thymic material originated from resections removed in the course of corrective heart surgery. Thymic as well as blood repertoires seemed to favor certain V and J genes unevenly. Related research reported highly overlapping thymic repertoires among unrelated individuals.

Sequenced sample: thymocytes. The V and J genes are TRBV7-2 and TRBJ2-7, with D perhaps matching TRBD1 (6 bases). The source is a girl in the first two years of life with a congenital heart defect. The CDR3 region is CASSFDRFKAYEQYF. CDR3 coding DNA: TGTGCCAGCAGCTTCGACAGGTTTAAGGCCTACGAGCAGTACTTC.